This entry features one T cell receptor (beta chain) sequence. CDR3 size: 15 residues. The trim removed 5 bases at V and 5 bases at J, leaving 9 bases unmatched. Germline V CDR1 and CDR2: MNHEY, SMNVEV (reference sequence). The data were obtained in a study of CD8 T cells in Susac syndrome. It was with random hexamers that about 0.45 to 1 ug RNA was reverse transcribed. Across 54 Vbeta and 13 Jbeta, TCR beta CDR3 was amplified with immunoSEQ multiplex PCR. TCRdb analysed the immunoSEQ multiplex PCR reads with MiXCR anew, one entry per CDR3 protein. The data contain more than 70,000 distinct CDR3 sequences, approximately 92% of them seen just once; the ten biggest clones take up around 0.32%. TEMRA cells underwent FACS enrichment and CD8+ and CD4+ T cells underwent negative isolation.

The sample comprised CD8+ T cells from PBMCs. This TCR came from a human donor in good health. This chain joins TRBV27 and TRBJ2-3; TRBD1 aligns across 8 bases. The CDR3 loop reads CASSPPAGGLDTQYF. Here the CDR3 DNA reads TGTGCCAGCAGTCCGCCGGCAGGGGGCTTAGATACGCAGTATTTT.